This paragraph covers one T cell receptor (beta chain) sequence. The data derive from a study of OX40 agonist ivuxolimab in advanced cancers. Profiled with immunoSEQ multiplex PCR; TCRdb holds only in-frame clones, not every one. The data hold nearly 110,000 clones, with just over 90% observed a single time. The length of the CDR3 is 15 residues. CDR1 MNHNY and CDR2 SVGAGI come from the germline V gene (reference sequence). V gave up 0 bases and J gave up 3 bases, with 11 bases separating them. The chain joins TRBV6-6 to TRBJ1-1; weak D call: TRBD1 (6 bases). The receptor was derived from an adult with an advanced solid tumor such as melanoma, head and neck, liver or kidney cancer. Source: CD4+ or CD8+ T cells sorted from blood, taken in a trial of the OX40 agonist ivuxolimab. CDR3: CASSYSGRGYTEAFF. In DNA, the CDR3 is TGTGCCAGCAGTTACTCAGGTAGGGGGTACACTGAAGCTTTCTTT.